The next 21 T cell receptor beta chains were all read from a single sample in a study of blood T cell repertoires in COVID-19. The assay was immunoSEQ multiplex PCR, and TCRdb's table has in-frame clones only and misses some. The sample holds about 220,000 clones, 80% seen once. Sequencing was done on a sample of peripheral blood. These receptors all come from a woman aged 70-85 years with acute or convalescent COVID-19.

V and J are TRBV9 and TRBJ2-7; 15 bases line up with TRBD2. CDR1 SGDLS and CDR2 YYNGEE come from the germline V gene. This CDR3 has 16 residues. J gave up 5 bases and V 0 bases, and 3 bases lay outside the gene matches. The CDR3 coding sequence is TGTGCCAGCAGCGTAGGGACTAGCGGGGGGGCCCACGAGCAGTACTTC. Its translation: CASSVGTSGGAHEQYF.

This chain links TRBV9 with TRBJ2-5; 13 nucleotides line up with TRBD2. J lost 4 bases, V lost 4 bases, and 16 bases had no gene match. This CDR3 region has 19 residues. Germline loops: CDR1 SGDLS, CDR2 YYNGEE. CDR3 coding DNA: TGTGCCAGCAGCCCCGGACGGACTAGCGGGGGTTTTAGCGGAGAGACCCAGTACTTC. Translated, it gives CASSPGRTSGGFSGETQYF.

As DNA, the CDR3 is TGCGCCAGCAGCCAAGAGACAGGGCTAGCCGGGTCAGGGTCAGATACGCAGTATTTT. This codes for CASSQETGLAGSGSDTQYF. The rearrangement links TRBV4-3 to TRBJ2-3, with TRBD1 matching over 7 bases. The V and J ends lost 0 bases and 4 bases, in that order; junction bases with no gene match: 16. CDR1 and CDR2 from the germline V gene are LGHNA and YSLEER. The length of the CDR3 is 19 residues.

The CDR3 loop is CASSWGVADTQYF. As DNA, the CDR3 is TGTGCCAGCAGTTGGGGCGTGGCAGATACGCAGTATTTT. The chain has TRBV12-3 or TRBV12-4 and TRBJ2-3; D might be TRBD1 (5 bases). V lost 4 bases, J lost 4 bases, and 9 bases lay in between. This CDR3 has 13 residues.

The chain combines TRBV2 with TRBJ2-2, with 9 positions matching TRBD1. Germline values: CDR1 SNHLY, CDR2 FYNNEI. CDR3 length equals 16 residues. Unmatched junction bases numbered 11, after V lost 6 bases and J lost 6 bases. CDR3 protein: CASRDTGGGVSGELFF. CDR3 DNA sequence: TGTGCCAGCAGGGATACAGGGGGCGGGGTGTCCGGGGAGCTGTTTTTT.

J is TRBJ2-5 and V is TRBV5-1; a possible D gene is TRBD2 (6 bases). V was clipped by 0 bases and J by 2 bases, with 14 bases between them. The CDR3 has 16 amino acids. The V gene's germline CDR1 is SGHRS and CDR2 YFSETQ. The DNA of the CDR3 is TGCGCCAGCAGCTTGGGGGACTCCCTCCGACAAGAGACCCAGTACTTC. This translates into CASSLGDSLRQETQYF.

The rearrangement uses TRBV4-3 and TRBJ2-5, with unresolved D. The CDR3 runs 13 residues. CDR1 is LGHNA, CDR2 YSLEER, per germline. Trimming removed 0 bases from V and 1 base from J, with 3 bases in between. Written as DNA, the CDR3 is TGCGCCAGCAGCCAAGAGGCCCAAGAGACCCAGTACTTC. Translating gives CASSQEAQETQYF.

There are a few counts of this clone. The V gene is TRBV4-3, the J gene TRBJ2-2; the match to TRBD1 covers 11 bases. Germline V gene lookup returns CDR1 LGHNA and CDR2 YSLEER. V gave up 3 bases and J gave up 5 bases; unmatched junction bases: 5. This CDR3 is 16 amino acids long. The CDR3 here is CASSQGQGGFTGELFF. For the CDR3, the DNA is TGCGCCAGCAGCCAGGGACAGGGGGGATTTACCGGGGAGCTGTTTTTT.

This clone was found once. The V and J genes are TRBV29-1 and TRBJ1-1, with a possible D match to TRBD1 (6 bases). The CDR3 is 13 amino acids. Germline CDR1 reads SQVTM; CDR2 reads ANQGSEA. The V end lost 5 bases, the J end lost 6 bases, and 16 bases lay between the germline ends. CDR3: CSVQFTGLPEAFF. CDR3 sequence (DNA): TGCAGCGTTCAATTCACAGGGCTGCCTGAAGCTTTCTTT.

In its sample, this clone was seen once. V and J are TRBV5-1 and TRBJ2-5, with 8 bases identical to TRBD2. The CDR3 has 15 amino acids. Germline CDR1 is SGHRS and CDR2 is YFSETQ. The J segment lost 3 bases and the V segment lost 4 bases, leaving 8 bases of the junction unmatched. This chain's CDR3 is CASSRGGSGEETQYF. The CDR3 nucleotides read TGCGCCAGCAGCCGGGGGGGTAGCGGCGAAGAGACCCAGTACTTC. Combining the CDR3 with reference TRBV5-1 and TRBJ2-5 gives the whole variable domain KAGVTQTPRYLIKTRGQQVTLSCSPISGHRSVSWYQQTPGQGLQFLFEYFSETQRNKGNFPGRFSGRQFSNSRSEMNVSTLELGDSALYLCASSRGGSGEETQYFGPGTRLLVL.

This clone occurred once. The chain uses TRBV6-2 or TRBV6-3 and TRBJ2-5, with 14 bases that match TRBD2. Trimming cost V 5 bases and J 0 bases; bases outside gene matches: 2. CDR1 and CDR2 from the germline V gene are MNHEY and SVGEGT. CDR3 length: 16 residues. The CDR3 DNA follows: TGTGCCAGCAGTGCGGGACTAGCGGGGGACCAAGAGACCCAGTACTTC. It codes for CASSAGLAGDQETQYF.

V and J are TRBV12-3 or TRBV12-4 and TRBJ2-2, with TRBD2 identical over 7 bases. There are 13 residues in the CDR3. V lost 6 bases, J lost 4 bases, and 2 bases stayed unmatched. CDR3 sequence: CASRTGGTGELFF. CDR3 nucleotides: TGTGCCAGCAGGACGGGGGGCACCGGGGAGCTGTTTTTT.

The J gene is TRBJ2-2, the V gene TRBV2; D perhaps matches TRBD2 (5 bases). Trimming pared 6 bases from V and 6 bases from J, leaving 11 bases between. CDR3 length: 13 amino acids. The germline gives CDR1 SNHLY, CDR2 FYNNEI. For the CDR3, the DNA is TGTGCCAGCAGAGGGCAGAGGGCCGGGGAGCTGTTTTTT. This translates into CASRGQRAGELFF. The complete variable domain, with remaining parts taken from reference TRBV2 and TRBJ2-2, reads EPEVTQTPSHQVTQMGQEVILRCVPISNHLYFYWYRQILGQKVEFLVSFYNNEISEKSEIFDDQFSVERPDGSNFTLKIRSTKLEDSAMYFCASRGQRAGELFFGEGSRLTVL.

The rearrangement joins TRBV29-1 to TRBJ1-2; TRBD1 is a possible D gene (6 bases). Looked up from germline, CDR1 is SQVTM and CDR2 is ANQGSEA. The CDR3 runs 15 residues. V was trimmed by 7 bases and J by 2 bases, leaving 20 bases between them. The CDR3 reads CSDSKRDTANYGYTF. The CDR3 nucleotides read TGCAGCGACTCAAAACGGGACACCGCAAACTATGGCTACACCTTC.

V gene TRBV4-1 combines with J gene TRBJ2-7; possible D gene TRBD2, 6 bases. The CDR3 is made up of 14 amino acids. Between the trimmed V and J ends, which lost 4 bases and 5 bases, there was a span of 15 bases. Germline lookup yields CDR1 MGHRA and CDR2 YSYEKL. The CDR3 bases are TGCGCCAGCAGCCCTAGGGCCTGGACTAACGAGCAGTACTTC. Translated: CASSPRAWTNEQYF.

This clone has just a few counts. The rearrangement joins TRBV5-8 to TRBJ1-5; D gene uncertain. The CDR3 spans 15 residues. Per germline, CDR1 SGHTS and CDR2 YDEGEE. V was cut by 4 bases and J by 4 bases, with 15 bases left in between. In DNA form, the CDR3 reads TGTGCCAGCAGCGGGAACCGGGGATTAAATCAGCCCCAGCATTTT. It encodes CASSGNRGLNQPQHF.

This chain connects TRBV19 to TRBJ2-5; 8 nucleotides align to TRBD2. Germline V gene lookup returns CDR1 LNHDA and CDR2 SQIVND (reference sequence). J gave up 5 bases and V 4 bases, and 12 bases lay outside the gene matches. The CDR3 length is 16 residues. Here the CDR3 reads CASSTSRRGAGETQYF. Here the CDR3 DNA reads TGTGCCAGTAGTACCTCCCGGCGGGGGGCCGGGGAGACCCAGTACTTC.

This clone was counted a few times. The rearrangement links TRBV27 to TRBJ2-5, with 7 bases fitting TRBD2. V shed 6 bases, J shed 4 bases, and the junction held 11 bases outside the gene matches. Germline V gives CDR1 MNHEY, CDR2 SMNVEV (reference sequence). The CDR3 spans 15 residues. The CDR3 loop is CASRQSWGEGETQYF. In nucleotides, the CDR3 is TGTGCCAGCAGGCAGAGCTGGGGGGAGGGAGAGACCCAGTACTTC.

The gene calls are TRBV25-1 and TRBJ2-5; TRBD2 matches at 7 bases. The CDR3 extends over 13 amino acids. From germline, CDR1 is MGHDK and CDR2 SYGVNS. The J segment lost 5 bases and the V segment lost 6 bases, leaving 6 bases of the junction unmatched. CDR3 region: CASRRSGEETQYF. CDR3 nucleotide sequence: TGTGCCAGCAGAAGAAGCGGGGAGGAGACCCAGTACTTC. The complete variable domain, with remaining parts taken from reference TRBV25-1 and TRBJ2-5, reads EADIYQTPRYLVIGTGKKITLECSQTMGHDKMYWYQQDPGMELHLIHYSYGVNSTEKGDLSSESTVSRIRTEHFPLTLESARPSHTSQYLCASRRSGEETQYFGPGTRLLVL.

The V call is TRBV10-3, the J call TRBJ2-2; D is uncertain. Germline V gene lookup returns CDR1 ENHRY and CDR2 SYGVKD. The CDR3 loop spans 14 amino acids. Trimming took off 7 bases at V and 2 bases at J, with 11 bases between the two ends. The CDR3 region has the DNA TGTGCCATCAAGTCCGCGGCTAACACCGGGGAGCTGTTTTTT. Amino acid sequence: CAIKSAANTGELFF.

The CDR3 sequence is CATAEGHRETQYF. Written as DNA, the CDR3 is TGTGCCACCGCTGAGGGACATCGAGAGACCCAGTACTTC. This rearrangement joins TRBV24-1 to TRBJ2-5; TRBD1 might be the D (6 bases). V gave up 9 bases and J gave up 4 bases, with 14 bases separating them. There are 13 residues in the CDR3. The germline V gene encodes CDR1 KGHDR and CDR2 SFDVKD.